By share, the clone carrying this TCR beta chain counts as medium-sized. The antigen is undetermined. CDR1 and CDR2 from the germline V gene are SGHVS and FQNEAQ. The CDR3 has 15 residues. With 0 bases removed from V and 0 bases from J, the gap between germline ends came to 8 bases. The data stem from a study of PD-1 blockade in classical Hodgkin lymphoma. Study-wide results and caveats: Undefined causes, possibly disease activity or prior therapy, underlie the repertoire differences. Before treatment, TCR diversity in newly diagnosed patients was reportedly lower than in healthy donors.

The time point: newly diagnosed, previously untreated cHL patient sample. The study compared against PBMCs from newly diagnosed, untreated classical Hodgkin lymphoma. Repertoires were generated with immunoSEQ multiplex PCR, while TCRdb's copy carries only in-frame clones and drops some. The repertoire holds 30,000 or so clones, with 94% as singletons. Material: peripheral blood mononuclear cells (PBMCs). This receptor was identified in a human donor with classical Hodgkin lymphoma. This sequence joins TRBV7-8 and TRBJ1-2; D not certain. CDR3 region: CASSLADGSNYGYTF. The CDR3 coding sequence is TGTGCCAGCAGCTTAGCGGACGGGTCTAACTATGGCTACACCTTC.